These T cell receptor beta chains were read from a single sample in a study of T cell responses to AZD1222 COVID-19 vaccine. Method: immunoSEQ multiplex PCR; TCRdb's copy keeps in-frame clones and lacks some. The sample consists of around 110,000 clones, about 90% of them appearing once. The sample in question was peripheral blood, obtained 28 days after the second AZD1222 dose. These receptors originate from an adult who received the AZD1222 COVID-19 vaccine. The CDR3 runs from the conserved cysteine through the conserved F or W. Fields, in order: J gene, clone size, V gene, D gene, CDR3 protein, CDR3 DNA. The D gene is left open where the match is weak. Clone sizes are given selectively: once, few, many, or a class where the clone is expanded.

TRBJ2-5,.,TRBV5-1,.,CASSPNGGMGVQETQYF,TGCGCCAGCAGCCCAAATGGGGGGATGGGAGTTCAAGAGACCCAGTACTTC
TRBJ2-7,.,TRBV7-8,TRBD2,CASSPRTSGRSGEQYF,TGTGCCAGCAGCCCCCGGACTAGCGGGAGGTCCGGCGAGCAGTACTTC
TRBJ2-7,.,TRBV20-1,.,CSSYLYEQYF,TGCAGTTCTTACCTCTACGAGCAGTACTTC
TRBJ1-1,.,TRBV3-1/TRBV3-2,.,CASSQVAGTASTEAFF,TGTGCCAGCAGCCAAGTAGCGGGGACTGCGAGCACTGAAGCTTTCTTT
TRBJ2-1,.,TRBV28,.,CASSSYGESNEQFF,TGTGCCAGCAGTTCCTACGGGGAGAGTAATGAGCAGTTCTTC
TRBJ2-5,.,TRBV18,.,CASSPLEGGVETQYF,TGTGCCAGCTCACCCCTTGAGGGGGGAGTGGAGACCCAGTACTTC
TRBJ2-3,.,TRBV6-5,TRBD2,CASNSLAGDTDTQYF,TGTGCCAGCAACTCACTAGCGGGAGATACAGATACGCAGTATTTT
TRBJ2-1,.,TRBV7-2,TRBD2,CASSLGPRLAGVSNEQFF,TGTGCCAGCAGCTTAGGGCCCAGACTAGCGGGAGTATCGAATGAGCAGTTCTTC
TRBJ1-4,once,TRBV7-9,.,CASSLLTENEKLFF,TGTGCCAGCAGCTTGCTGACGGAAAATGAAAAACTGTTTTTT
TRBJ2-7,.,TRBV15,.,CATSRDPGWSYEQYF,TGTGCCACCAGCAGAGATCCTGGGTGGTCCTACGAGCAGTACTTC